This TCR beta chain was recovered during a study of post-analysis software for immune sequencing data. Unique molecular identifiers were carried by the TCR beta cDNA libraries. Using its own MiXCR run on the PCR reads, TCRdb lists one record per CDR3 protein. The sample shows about 760,000 distinct CDR3 sequences, 25% to 30% of them seen only once. J gave up 4 bases and V 10 bases, and 10 bases lay outside the gene matches. The germline CDR1 and CDR2 sequences are MNHEY and SVGAGI. The CDR3 is 14 amino acids. Note on this clonotype: Its cognate antigen is unknown.

Study findings and constraints: TRBV5-6, TRBV5-1 and TRBV20-1 belonged to a set of about five TRBV segments that were more frequent in patients than controls. When the samples were clustered directly with F measure, those that had been prepared in the same batch showed strong co-clustering. Normalized Chao1 diversity was significantly lower in multiple sclerosis patients than in controls.

The rearrangement uses TRBV6-5 and TRBJ2-7, with 10 bases aligning to TRBD2. Sequenced sample: blood. The sequence derives from a girl aged 5 to 17 with multiple sclerosis. Written as DNA, the CDR3 is TGTGCCACGCGGCGACTAGCGGGCCAATACGAGCAGTACTTC. It specifies CATRRLAGQYEQYF.